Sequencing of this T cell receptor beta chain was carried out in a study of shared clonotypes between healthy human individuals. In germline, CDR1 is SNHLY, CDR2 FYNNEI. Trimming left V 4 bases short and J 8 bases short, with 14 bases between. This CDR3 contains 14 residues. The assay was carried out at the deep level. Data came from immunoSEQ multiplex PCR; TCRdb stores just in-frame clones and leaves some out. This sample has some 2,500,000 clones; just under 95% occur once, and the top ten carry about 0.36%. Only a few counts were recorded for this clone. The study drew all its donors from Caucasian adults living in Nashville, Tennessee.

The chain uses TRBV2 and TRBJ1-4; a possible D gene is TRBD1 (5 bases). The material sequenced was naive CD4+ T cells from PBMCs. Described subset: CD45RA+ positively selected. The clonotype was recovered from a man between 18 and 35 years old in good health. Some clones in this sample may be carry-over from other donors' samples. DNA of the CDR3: TGTGCCAGCAGTGTTATAACCCGGGGGGAAAAACTGTTTTTT. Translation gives CASSVITRGEKLFF.